The next 24 T cell receptor beta chains were all read from a single sample in a study of beta chain features in type 1 diabetes (dated by TCRdb to about 2018). Library construction relied on the immunoSEQ multiplex PCR assay. The entire amount of isolated RNA was reverse transcribed using the High Capacity cDNA Reverse Transcription Kit, so the sequenced TCRB transcripts were expressed ones. The table was pulled from immuneACCESS by TCRdb, which kept in-frame rearrangements only. Such tables lose some clones; where checked, under half of the loss comes from unresolved V genes, and the rest has no known cause. The sample has hundreds of thousands of clones on record, 9.5% to 11% of them singletons. Together, the top ten hold 0.015% to 0.02% of the sample. Specimen: naive CD4+ T cells from blood. Reading the label with the study, this specimen's cell subset or site is: true naive CD4+ T cells. These receptors were obtained from a woman aged 25 to 45 in good health.

Only a few counts were recorded for this clone. V and J are TRBV7-2 and TRBJ2-1, with 12 bases aligning to TRBD2. This CDR3 spans 16 amino acids. CDR1 is SGHTA and CDR2 is FQGNSA in the germline V gene. V lost 5 bases, J lost 7 bases, and 9 bases stayed unmatched. CDR3 sequence reads: CASSPRTSGTGNEQFF. The CDR3, as DNA: TGTGCCAGCAGCCCCCGGACTAGCGGGACTGGGAATGAGCAGTTCTTC.

This clone was detected only a few times. V is TRBV28 and J is TRBJ2-5, with a possible D match to TRBD1 (6 bases). Germline loops: CDR1 MDHEN, CDR2 SYDVKM. Trimming left V 6 bases short and J 0 bases short, with 8 bases between. This CDR3 has 13 amino acids. DNA of the CDR3: TGTGCCAGCAGCGACAGGTACCAAGAGACCCAGTACTTC. Amino acids: CASSDRYQETQYF.

The J gene is TRBJ2-1, the V gene TRBV2; 8 positions agree with TRBD1. The CDR3 consists of 14 residues. V was clipped by 2 bases and J by 6 bases; unmatched bases: 3. Germline CDR1 is SNHLY and CDR2 is FYNNEI. The CDR3 spells CASSEQGAGNEQFF. The CDR3 region has the DNA TGTGCCAGCAGTGAACAGGGGGCGGGCAATGAGCAGTTCTTC.

This clone was seen more than once but under ten times. V usage is TRBV9 and J usage is TRBJ2-3; 7 bases align to TRBD1. The V and J ends lost 0 bases and 0 bases, in that order; junction bases with no gene match: 4. Germline V gene data show CDR1 as SGDLS and CDR2 as YYNGEE. The CDR3 length is 16 residues. For the CDR3, the DNA is TGTGCCAGCAGCGTAGAAAGGGGGCTTAGCACAGATACGCAGTATTTT. Residues: CASSVERGLSTDTQYF.

The chain joins TRBV4-2 to TRBJ1-2, with D tentatively TRBD1 (5 bases). CDR3 length equals 13 residues. Germline-derived CDR1 and CDR2 are LGHNA and YNFKEQ. Trimming shortened V by 5 bases and J by 6 bases, and 13 bases separated the two germline ends. The CDR3 here is CASSLRGGDGYTF. CDR3 DNA sequence: TGTGCCAGCAGCTTGAGGGGAGGCGATGGCTACACCTTC.

V gene TRBV7-2 combines with J gene TRBJ2-7; tentative D call: TRBD2 (5 bases). This CDR3 contains 13 residues. CDR1 and CDR2 from the germline V gene are SGHTA and FQGNSA. Trimming removed 5 bases from V and 3 bases from J, with 11 bases in between. The CDR3 here is CASSRARDYEQYF. The CDR3 DNA follows: TGTGCCAGCAGCCGCGCCCGGGACTACGAGCAGTACTTC.

Regarding this clone: A read error may account for a junction end that differs from germline. The rearrangement joins TRBV4-3 to TRBJ2-7, with TRBD2 matching 15 bases. The CDR3 loop spans 14 amino acids. Germline loops: CDR1 LGHNA, CDR2 YSLEER. CDR3 amino acids: CASSQGTSGRAANF. In DNA, the CDR3 is TGCGCCAGCAGCCAAGGGACTAGCGGGAGGGCCGCGAACTTC.

The table lists this clone with a few counts. The V gene is TRBV28, the J gene TRBJ1-2, with 7 bases lining up with TRBD1. V lost 4 bases and J lost 8; bases outside the gene matches: 7. Per the germline V gene, CDR1 is MDHEN and CDR2 is SYDVKM. CDR3 length: 13 residues. CDR3 DNA sequence: TGTGCCAGCAGTTCGGGACAGCGTGAGGGCTACACCTTC. This gives the protein CASSSGQREGYTF.

This chain connects TRBV29-1 to TRBJ2-1, with TRBD1 identical over 11 bases. The junction had 5 bases not matched to a gene; V was cut back by 4 bases and J by 6 bases. Germline CDR1 SQVTM, CDR2 ANQGSEA. The length of the CDR3 is 14 residues. This chain's CDR3 is CSVGGTGGVNEQFF. The CDR3 region has the DNA TGCAGCGTTGGGGGGACAGGGGGAGTCAATGAGCAGTTCTTC.

The chain is built from TRBV7-3 and TRBJ2-3; TRBD2 agrees at 7 bases. The CDR3 is 13 amino acids. V dropped 1 base and J dropped 5; count of bases not matched to a gene: 0. Germline values: CDR1 SGHTA, CDR2 FQGTGA. The DNA of the CDR3 is TGTGCCAGCAGCTTAAAGCGGGAAGATACGCAGTATTTT. It specifies CASSLKREDTQYF.

This clone was found a few times. CDR3 protein: CASSSRDNNEQFF. CDR3 bases: TGTGCCAGCTCATCCCGGGACAACAATGAGCAGTTCTTC. V is TRBV18 and J is TRBJ2-1; tentatively, D is TRBD1 (6 bases). V was trimmed by 5 bases and J by 5 bases, leaving 10 bases between them. This CDR3 spans 13 amino acids. CDR1 KGHSH and CDR2 LQKENI come from the germline V gene.

This chain joins TRBV18 and TRBJ1-3; possibly TRBD1 for D (5 bases). The CDR3 is 15 residues long. Germline-derived CDR1 and CDR2 are KGHSH and LQKENI. Trimming pared 2 bases from V and 0 bases from J, leaving 8 bases between. Here the CDR3 reads CASSPSQGSGNTIYF. CDR3 nucleotide sequence: TGTGCCAGCTCACCATCCCAGGGCTCTGGAAACACCATATATTTT.

This chain connects TRBV5-6 to TRBJ1-4; 10 nucleotides match TRBD1. V lost 1 base and J lost 8; bases outside the gene matches: 8. This CDR3 is 16 amino acids long. Germline lookup yields CDR1 SGHDT and CDR2 YYEEEE. The CDR3 here is CASSLLAGTGEEKLFF. The CDR3, as DNA: TGTGCCAGCAGCTTGTTGGCCGGGACAGGGGAGGAAAAACTGTTTTTT. The whole variable domain, remainder taken from reference TRBV5-6 and TRBJ1-4, is DAGVTQSPTHLIKTRGQQVTLRCSPKSGHDTVSWYQQALGQGPQFIFQYYEEEERQRGNFPDRFSGHQFPNYSSELNVNALLLGDSALYLCASSLLAGTGEEKLFFGSGTQLSVL.

V usage is TRBV2 and J usage is TRBJ2-7; no definite D call. Per germline, CDR1 SNHLY and CDR2 FYNNEI. The CDR3 runs 10 residues. Trimming pared 4 bases from V and 6 bases from J, leaving 4 bases between. The CDR3 coding sequence is TGTGCCAGCAGTGTCCGCGAGCAGTACTTC. Translated, it gives CASSVREQYF.

V and J are TRBV18 and TRBJ2-3, with TRBD2 matching over 11 bases. This CDR3 is 17 amino acids long. Germline V gene sequence: CDR1 KGHSH, CDR2 LQKENI. V lost 3 bases, J lost 2 bases, and 7 bases stayed unmatched. The CDR3 region has the DNA TGTGCCAGCTCACCCGATCTGACTAGCGGGATCACAGATACGCAGTATTTT. Protein: CASSPDLTSGITDTQYF.

The rearrangement joins TRBV7-2 to TRBJ2-7; TRBD2 matches 12 bases. This CDR3 has 15 residues. Germline V gene lookup returns CDR1 SGHTA and CDR2 FQGNSA. With V trimmed by 6 bases and J by 6 bases, 9 bases remained unmatched. CDR3 sequence (DNA): TGTGCCAGCAGACGGCTAGCGGGAGGGCCTTCCGAGCAGTACTTC. Residues: CASRRLAGGPSEQYF.

The V call is TRBV7-2, the J call TRBJ2-7, with D uncertain. Germline V gene lookup returns CDR1 SGHTA and CDR2 FQGNSA. The CDR3 consists of 14 residues. Trimming cost V 5 bases and J 5 bases, with 16 bases left between them. The CDR3 loop reads CASSPSAVPHEQYF. In DNA form, the CDR3 reads TGTGCCAGCAGCCCTAGTGCAGTCCCCCACGAGCAGTACTTC. Together with reference TRBV7-2 and TRBJ2-7, the CDR3 gives the full variable domain: GAGVSQSPSNKVTEKGKDVELRCDPISGHTALYWYRQSLGQGLEFLIYFQGNSAPDKSGLPSDRFSAERTGGSVSTLTIQRTQQEDSAVYLCASSPSAVPHEQYFGPGTRLTVT.

The V and J genes are TRBV19 and TRBJ2-1, with unresolved D. Trimming stripped 6 bases from V and 5 bases from J, with 14 bases between. This CDR3 region has 14 residues. Germline V CDR1 and CDR2: LNHDA, SQIVND (reference sequence). The CDR3 DNA reads as TGTGCCAGTAGAGTCAATCTAGATCACAATGAGCAGTTCTTC. It codes for CASRVNLDHNEQFF.

The genes are TRBV6-5 and TRBJ2-5; 8 nucleotides line up with TRBD2. CDR1 is MNHEY, CDR2 SVGAGI, per germline. V lost 5 bases to trimming and J lost 4 bases; unmatched junction nucleotides: 0. CDR3 length equals 12 residues. CDR3 amino acids: CASSRGGETQYF. CDR3 coding DNA: TGTGCCAGCAGTCGGGGGGGAGAGACCCAGTACTTC.

This clone has only a few counts. The chain combines TRBV28 with TRBJ1-1; D ambiguous. Germline lookup yields CDR1 MDHEN and CDR2 SYDVKM. This CDR3 spans 15 amino acids. The V and J ends lost 2 bases and 0 bases respectively, with 10 bases between them. The CDR3 loop is CASSLIERMNTEAFF. For the CDR3, the DNA is TGTGCCAGCAGTTTAATCGAGCGGATGAACACTGAAGCTTTCTTT.

The chain couples TRBV5-1 to TRBJ2-4, with 10 bases that match TRBD2. Germline V gene lookup returns CDR1 SGHRS and CDR2 YFSETQ. V shed 4 bases and J 3 bases; nucleotides not matched to a gene: 16. CDR3 size: 19 residues. The CDR3 DNA reads TGCGCCAGCAGCGAATCCCCTAGCGGGAGATACGTTGGCAAAAACATTCAGTACTTC. It yields the protein CASSESPSGRYVGKNIQYF.

The chain links TRBV29-1 to TRBJ1-1; D is possibly TRBD1 (5 bases). Trimming removed 7 bases at V and 1 base at J, with 19 bases between. Germline CDR1 SQVTM, CDR2 ANQGSEA. The CDR3 consists of 15 residues. CDR3 nucleotides: TGCAGCGCCCGCGGACGGGGGAGCCGGAACACTGAAGCTTTCTTT. It is translated as CSARGRGSRNTEAFF.

Only a few counts were recorded for this clone. The V and J genes are TRBV9 and TRBJ2-5; TRBD2 might be the D (5 bases). V gave up 3 bases and J gave up 4 bases, with 16 bases separating them. This CDR3 comprises 15 residues. CDR1 and CDR2 (germline): SGDLS, YYNGEE. The CDR3 bases are TGTGCCAGCAGCGCGAACCTAGCATTGTCAGAGACCCAGTACTTC. Translation: CASSANLALSETQYF.

This chain uses TRBV6-5 with TRBJ2-7; TRBD2 might be the D (6 bases). The CDR3 runs to 15 residues. The germline V gene has CDR1 MNHEY and CDR2 SVGAGI. Trimming cost V 5 bases and J 3 bases, with 17 bases left between them. CDR3 in DNA: TGTGCCAGCAGTAGTGGAGGAGGGGCGATCTACGAGCAGTACTTC. This gives the protein CASSSGGGAIYEQYF.